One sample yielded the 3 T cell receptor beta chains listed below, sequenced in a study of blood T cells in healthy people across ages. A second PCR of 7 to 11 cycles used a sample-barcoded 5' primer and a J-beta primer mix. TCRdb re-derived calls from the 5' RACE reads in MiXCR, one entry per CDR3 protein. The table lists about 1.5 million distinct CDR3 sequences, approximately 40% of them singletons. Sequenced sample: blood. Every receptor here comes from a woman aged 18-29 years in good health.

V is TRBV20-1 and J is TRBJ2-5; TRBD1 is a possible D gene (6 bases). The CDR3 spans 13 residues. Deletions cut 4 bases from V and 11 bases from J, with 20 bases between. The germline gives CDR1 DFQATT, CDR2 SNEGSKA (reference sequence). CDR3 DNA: TGCAGTGCTATCAGGACAGCCTACAATGAGCAGTACTTC. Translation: CSAIRTAYNEQYF.

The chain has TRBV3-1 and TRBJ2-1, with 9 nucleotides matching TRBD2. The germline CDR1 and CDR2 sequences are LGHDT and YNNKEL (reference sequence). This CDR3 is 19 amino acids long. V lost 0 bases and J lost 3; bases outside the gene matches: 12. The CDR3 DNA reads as TGTGCCAGCAGCCAAGAGGTCGGCGGGGGGGCGGGTATCTACAATGAGCAGTTCTTC. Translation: CASSQEVGGGAGIYNEQFF.

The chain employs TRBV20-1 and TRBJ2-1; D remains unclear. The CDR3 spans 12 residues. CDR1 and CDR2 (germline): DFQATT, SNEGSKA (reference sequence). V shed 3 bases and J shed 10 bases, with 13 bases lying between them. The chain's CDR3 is CSASPMGWEQFF. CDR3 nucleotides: TGCAGTGCTAGTCCTATGGGGTGGGAGCAGTTCTTC.